This T cell receptor beta chain originates from a study of blood T cells in healthy people across ages. In regard to this clonotype: The antigen is unknown.

Using a J-beta primer mix together with a sample-barcoded 5' primer, a second PCR was run for about 6 to 11 cycles. MiXCR, run by TCRdb on the 5' RACE reads, gives a single entry per CDR3 protein. The sample includes some 1.8 million distinct CDR3 sequences, 30% to 40% of them seen just once. Study results and limitations: TCR beta diversity correlated strongly with naive T cell percentage.

Specimen: blood. The clonotype originates from a human donor in good health.

Written as DNA, the CDR3 is TGTGCCAGCGGATCCGCACCCGGTTCCTACGAGCAGTACTTC. It codes for CASGSAPGSYEQYF. The V gene is TRBV11-3, the J gene TRBJ2-7; no firm D call. The germline V and J ends were trimmed by 8 bases and 1 base, with 15 bases remaining between them. The CDR3 covers 14 residues. CDR1 is SGHNT and CDR2 is YENEEA in the germline V gene.